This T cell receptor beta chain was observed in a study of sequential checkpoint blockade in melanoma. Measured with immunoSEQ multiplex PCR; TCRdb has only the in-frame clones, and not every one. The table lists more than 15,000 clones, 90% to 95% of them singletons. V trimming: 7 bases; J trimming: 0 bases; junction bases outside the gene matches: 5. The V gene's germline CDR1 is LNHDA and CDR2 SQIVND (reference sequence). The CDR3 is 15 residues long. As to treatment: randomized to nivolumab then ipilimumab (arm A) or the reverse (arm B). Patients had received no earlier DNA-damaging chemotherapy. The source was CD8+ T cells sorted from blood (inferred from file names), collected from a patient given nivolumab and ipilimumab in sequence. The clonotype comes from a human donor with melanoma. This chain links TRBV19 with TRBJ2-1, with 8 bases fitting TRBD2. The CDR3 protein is CASNRGGSSYNEQFF. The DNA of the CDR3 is TGTGCCAGTAATCGGGGGGGGAGCTCCTACAATGAGCAGTTCTTC.